The 19 T cell receptor beta chains in this list originate from one sample, sequenced in a study of T cell responses to AZD1222 COVID-19 vaccine. Produced via immunoSEQ multiplex PCR; TCRdb's table is partial and in-frame only. The profile shows some 100,000 clones, roughly nine tenths of them singletons. The sample consisted of peripheral blood, taken 28 days after the second AZD1222 dose. The receptors shown here come from an adult who received the AZD1222 COVID-19 vaccine.

V usage is TRBV7-9 and J usage is TRBJ1-4; D perhaps matches TRBD1 (6 bases). V was cut by 11 bases and J by 5 bases, with 15 bases left in between. The CDR3 is 13 amino acids. Germline loops: CDR1 SEHNR, CDR2 FQNEAQ (reference sequence). CDR3 in amino acids: CAGSGTNNEKLFF. The CDR3 DNA reads as TGTGCCGGCTCCGGGACAAACAATGAAAAACTGTTTTTT.

This chain connects TRBV3-1 (or the pseudogene TRBV3-2) to TRBJ1-1; D is undetermined. CDR1 is LGHDT and CDR2 is YNNKEL in the germline V gene (reference sequence). The CDR3 totals 13 residues. V was pared by 4 bases and J by 1 base, with 7 bases between. The CDR3 region is CASSLMTNTEAFF. CDR3 DNA sequence: TGTGCCAGCAGCCTAATGACGAACACTGAAGCTTTCTTT.

V usage is TRBV6-5 and J usage is TRBJ1-3; no firm D call. Germline V gene data show CDR1 as MNHEY and CDR2 as SVGAGI. The CDR3 consists of 12 residues. V lost 2 bases to trimming and J lost 3 bases, with 2 bases between them. CDR3 in DNA: TGTGCCAGCAGTTACGTTGGAAACACCATATATTTT. Translated: CASSYVGNTIYF.

The rearrangement uses TRBV5-1 and TRBJ1-4; D unclear. V was shortened by 3 bases and J by 5 bases, with 11 bases between the two germline ends. The CDR3 runs 14 residues. Germline V gene lookup returns CDR1 SGHRS and CDR2 YFSETQ. CDR3 DNA sequence: TGCGCCAGCAGCTCAGGTACCTCAAATGAAAAACTGTTTTTT. It is translated as CASSSGTSNEKLFF.

This chain connects TRBV11-1 to TRBJ2-1; the D is unclear. V shed 5 bases and J shed 8 bases, with 7 bases lying between them. From germline, CDR1 is SGHAT and CDR2 FQDESV (reference sequence). The CDR3 spans 11 residues. As DNA, the CDR3 is TGTGCCAGCAGCCAGCCCGATGAGCAGTTCTTC. The encoded protein is CASSQPDEQFF.

This clone was recorded at least ten times. The DNA for the CDR3 is TGTGCCAGCAGTTTGCAAAAGACGGCCGCTAACTATGGCTACACCTTC. Amino acid sequence: CASSLQKTAANYGYTF. This chain connects TRBV27 to TRBJ1-2; D unresolved. The germline V gene has CDR1 MNHEY and CDR2 SMNVEV (reference sequence). This CDR3 is 16 amino acids long. Trimming took off 3 bases at V and 0 bases at J, with 14 bases between the two ends.

The chain has TRBV4-2 and TRBJ2-7, with 9 bases fitting TRBD1. Losses at the gene ends were 1 base for V and 2 bases for J; bases not matched to a gene: 6. The CDR3 covers 16 residues. Germline-derived CDR1 and CDR2 are LGHNA and YNFKEQ. This CDR3 reads CASSQGEGTGPYEQYF. The CDR3 nucleotides are TGTGCCAGCAGCCAAGGTGAGGGGACAGGGCCCTACGAGCAGTACTTC.

The rearrangement joins TRBV7-2 to TRBJ1-2; D remains unclear. Per germline, CDR1 SGHTA and CDR2 FQGNSA. V lost 3 bases and J 3 bases, leaving 8 bases between the germline ends. The CDR3 extends over 13 amino acids. The DNA of the CDR3 is TGTGCCAGCAGCTTCAATTGGGACTATGGCTACACCTTC. Translation: CASSFNWDYGYTF.

This clone has a single count. This rearrangement joins TRBV7-2 to TRBJ2-2; 11 bases agree with TRBD2. The trim removed 4 bases at V and 7 bases at J, leaving 14 bases unmatched. CDR1 and CDR2 (germline): SGHTA, FQGNSA. The length of the CDR3 is 18 residues. The CDR3 nucleotides are TGTGCCAGCAGCTCGAACTTATATCTAGCGGGGGGTAACGGGGAGCTGTTTTTT. Amino acids: CASSSNLYLAGGNGELFF.

The chain is built from TRBV4-1 and TRBJ1-1; D remains unclear. The CDR3 runs to 12 residues. Germline V gives CDR1 MGHRA, CDR2 YSYEKL. V dropped 3 bases and J dropped 5 bases, with 7 bases sitting between them. The CDR3 loop reads CASSQDTTEAFF. In DNA form, the CDR3 reads TGCGCCAGCAGCCAGGATACAACTGAAGCTTTCTTT.

This rearrangement joins TRBV23-1 to TRBJ2-1; 9 bases map to TRBD2. TRBV23-1 has ORF status, its function being uncertain. J lost 5 bases, V lost 1 base, and 6 bases had no gene match. This CDR3 has 16 amino acids. The CDR3, as DNA: TGCGCCAGCAGTCAATTAAAAAGCGGGGGGAACAATGAGCAGTTCTTC. As protein: CASSQLKSGGNNEQFF.

V is TRBV7-9 and J is TRBJ1-1, with D possibly being TRBD1 (5 bases). Between the trimmed V and J ends, which lost 5 bases and 5 bases, there was a span of 9 bases. Germline V CDR1 and CDR2: SEHNR, FQNEAQ (reference sequence). The length of the CDR3 is 12 residues. The CDR3 DNA is TGTGCCAGCAGCCTCGGGGCTACTGAAGCTTTCTTT. It specifies CASSLGATEAFF.

The genes are TRBV7-3 and TRBJ1-1; D perhaps matches TRBD1 (6 bases). V was shortened by 4 bases and J by 3 bases, with 9 bases between the two germline ends. The CDR3 is 13 amino acids. The germline CDR1 and CDR2 sequences are SGHTA and FQGTGA. CDR3: CASSYKGDTEAFF. As DNA, the CDR3 is TGTGCCAGCAGCTATAAGGGGGACACTGAAGCTTTCTTT.

V and J are TRBV6-5 and TRBJ1-1; D remains unclear. The germline gives CDR1 MNHEY, CDR2 SVGAGI. This CDR3 is built from 16 residues. V was pared by 0 bases and J by 0 bases, with 11 bases between. CDR3 region: CASSYSKAVMNTEAFF. DNA of the CDR3: TGTGCCAGCAGTTACTCGAAGGCAGTGATGAACACTGAAGCTTTCTTT.

The chain recombines TRBV10-3 with TRBJ2-5; D remains ambiguous. This CDR3 contains 12 residues. In germline, CDR1 is ENHRY, CDR2 SYGVKD. Trimming cost V 4 bases and J 3 bases, with 6 bases left between them. The CDR3: CAISATEETQYF. CDR3 coding DNA: TGTGCCATCAGTGCAACAGAAGAGACCCAGTACTTC.

The chain employs TRBV5-1 and TRBJ1-1; weak D call: TRBD1 (5 bases). Trimming shortened V by 0 bases and J by 0 bases, and 9 bases separated the two germline ends. The germline V gene encodes CDR1 SGHRS and CDR2 YFSETQ. This CDR3 is built from 15 residues. The CDR3 DNA reads TGCGCCAGCAGCTTGGCGGGACTGGTGAACACTGAAGCTTTCTTT. Its translation: CASSLAGLVNTEAFF.

The chain joins TRBV2 to TRBJ1-4; D remains unclear. Germline loops: CDR1 SNHLY, CDR2 FYNNEI. The CDR3 consists of 17 residues. V was clipped by 7 bases and J by 0 bases, with 18 bases between them. The CDR3 loop reads CASIRLLLDPTNEKLFF. For the CDR3, the DNA is TGTGCCAGCATCCGCCTTCTGCTAGACCCAACTAATGAAAAACTGTTTTTT.

This clone came up once. The J gene is TRBJ1-6, the V gene TRBV19; a weak D match, TRBD1 (5 bases). This CDR3 contains 16 residues. The germline V gene has CDR1 LNHDA and CDR2 SQIVND (reference sequence). V lost 0 bases and J 7 bases, leaving 13 bases between the germline ends. CDR3 protein: CASSIEGTMYNSPLHF. The DNA of the CDR3 is TGTGCCAGTAGTATAGAGGGGACGATGTACAATTCACCCCTCCACTTT.

The chain links TRBV11-2 to TRBJ2-7; 9 nucleotides line up with TRBD1. CDR3 size: 15 residues. Unmatched junction bases numbered 4, after V lost 0 bases and J lost 4 bases. Per germline, CDR1 SGHAT and CDR2 FQNNGV. The CDR3 region has the DNA TGTGCCAGCAGCTTAGATAGGGACAGGGAATACGAGCAGTACTTC. Protein sequence: CASSLDRDREYEQYF.